The clone carrying this T cell receptor beta chain was observed a few times. Amplification of TCR beta CDR3 regions was performed using RNA transcripts as template. HTBI primers drove first-round RT-PCR of the TCR CDR3. TCRdb reprocessed the multiplex PCR reads via MiXCR and lists one record per CDR3 protein. The data contain 730,000 or so distinct CDR3 sequences, approximately 18% of them singletons. Thyroid ultrasound and orbital computed tomography, with clinical symptoms and serum thyroxine and TRAb, informed diagnoses. These data are taken from a study of T cells in Graves' hyperthyroidism and ophthalmopathy. Whole-study context: Specimen type is peripheral blood, collected at initial diagnosis prior to any treatment.

The germline gives CDR1 PRHDT, CDR2 FYEKMQ (reference sequence). CDR3 size: 16 residues. J was trimmed by 0 bases and V by 5 bases; bases with no gene match: 5. The source material was blood. The TCR comes from a woman between 50 and 59 years old with Graves' hyperthyroidism that later progressed to Graves' ophthalmopathy. V and J are TRBV13 and TRBJ1-1; TRBD1 matches at 11 bases. CDR3 bases: TGTGCCAGCAGCCATGGACAGGGGGCAATGAACACTGAAGCTTTCTTT. As protein: CASSHGQGAMNTEAFF.